Reported below is one TCR beta chain. Its target is not known. This specimen comes from a study of regulatory T cells in long-lasting Graves disease. Time point reported: newly diagnosed GD, antithyroid drugs for less than 3 months. Preparation of the TCR library used RNA extracted from PBMCs. Study-level findings and limits: When disease was persistent, TRBV28, TRBJ1-2 and TRBJ2-5 were the favored segments.

CDR3-region Arm-PCR and iRepertoire HTBI primers produced the TCR beta libraries. TCRdb redid the calling of the multiplex PCR reads with MiXCR, one entry per CDR3 protein. The sample has hundreds of thousands of distinct CDR3 sequences; about 15% are singletons. This CDR3 has 16 residues. Trimming removed 3 bases from V and 0 bases from J; junction bases left unmatched: 7. From germline, CDR1 is MDHEN and CDR2 SYDVKM. Separately, the same data were catalogued under a study of T cells in Graves' hyperthyroidism and ophthalmopathy.

Sample: peripheral blood mononuclear cells (PBMCs), taken at new diagnosis, from a patient treated with antithyroid drugs. The rearrangement joins TRBV28 to TRBJ2-7; 8 bases fit TRBD1. The sequence was collected from a woman in her thirties or forties with Graves disease. In DNA, the CDR3 is TGTGCCAGCAGTTTGACCTGGGACAGGATCTCCTACGAGCAGTACTTC. It specifies CASSLTWDRISYEQYF. The entire variable domain, with the rest obtained from reference TRBV28 and TRBJ2-7, is as follows: DVKVTQSSRYLVKRTGEKVFLECVQDMDHENMFWYRQDPGLGLRLIYFSYDVKMKEKGDIPEGYSVSREKKERFSLILESASTNQTSMYLCASSLTWDRISYEQYFGPGTRLTVT.